This T cell receptor (beta chain) was found in a study of graft-versus-host responses after intestinal transplantation. Across the whole study: Multivisceral, liver-intestinal, or isolated intestinal transplants were received by the recipients. Recipients were all induced with anti-thymocyte globulin, then given tacrolimus and steroids for about 3 years. Regarding the study as a whole: Allografts of patients with graft-donor T cell macrochimerism showed high graft-versus-host to host-versus-graft clone ratios. Among recipient marrow samples, GvH clones were found; some appeared first in ileum or blood.

Profiling relied on immunoSEQ multiplex PCR, and the TCRdb table lists in-frame clones only, not all of them. Seen here are around 71,000 clones, about 94% observed once, and the top ten hold less than 0.65%. Germline values: CDR1 SGHVS, CDR2 FNYEAQ. Trimming took 5 bases from V and 6 from J, leaving 12 bases between them. The CDR3 extends over 13 amino acids. A note on this clone: The target antigen is unknown.

The clonotype originates from a human donor who received an intestinal transplant. Sequenced here: unstimulated CD8+ T cells sorted from spleen or lymph node cells, sampled before intestinal transplant. This chain joins TRBV7-6 and TRBJ2-3; the D is unclear. This CDR3 is CASSPIDMDTQYF. The CDR3, as DNA: TGTGCCAGCAGCCCCATCGATATGGATACGCAGTATTTT.